Below are 25 T cell receptor beta chains sequenced from a single sample in a study of T cells after yellow fever vaccination. TCRdb used MiXCR to reprocess the 5' RACE reads, holding one entry per CDR3 protein. The data show 500,000 to 700,000 distinct CDR3 sequences, roughly 21% seen once. The sample was PBMCs, taken 15 days after the yellow fever booster vaccination. The receptors stem from a man aged 30 to 45 who received the YFV17D yellow fever vaccine.

The chain links TRBV28 to TRBJ2-7, with D perhaps given as TRBD1 or TRBD2 (5 bases each). This CDR3 comprises 13 residues. V lost 7 bases and J lost 7, with 17 bases in between. Germline CDR1 reads MDHEN; CDR2 reads SYDVKM. This CDR3 reads CASKTRDRWEQYF. In nucleotides, the CDR3 is TGTGCCAGCAAAACCCGGGACCGTTGGGAGCAGTACTTC.

This clonotype was observed a few times. The chain carries TRBV5-1 and TRBJ2-3; weak D call: TRBD2 (7 bases). The germline gives CDR1 SGHRS, CDR2 YFSETQ. The germline V and J ends were trimmed by 4 bases and 1 base, with 16 bases remaining between them. There are 16 residues in the CDR3. The CDR3 reads CASSLVSGGGTDTQYF. The CDR3 DNA sequence: TGCGCCAGCAGCCTCGTTTCGGGGGGCGGCACAGATACGCAGTATTTT. Filled out from reference TRBV5-1 and TRBJ2-3, the complete variable domain reads KAGVTQTPRYLIKTRGQQVTLSCSPISGHRSVSWYQQTPGQGLQFLFEYFSETQRNKGNFPGRFSGRQFSNSRSEMNVSTLELGDSALYLCASSLVSGGGTDTQYFGPGTRLTVL.

The table lists this clonotype with a few counts. This chain joins TRBV28 and TRBJ2-7, with TRBD2 matching over 12 bases. In germline, CDR1 is MDHEN, CDR2 SYDVKM. This CDR3 comprises 16 residues. The ends lost 4 bases at V and 7 bases at J; junction bases unmatched: 11. The CDR3 DNA sequence: TGTGCCAGCAGTTCACTAGCGGGAGGAAGGTATTTGGAGCAGTACTTC. Encoded protein: CASSSLAGGRYLEQYF.

The chain joins TRBV29-1 to TRBJ2-2; D not resolved. The germline V gene encodes CDR1 SQVTM and CDR2 ANQGSEA. The length of the CDR3 is 12 residues. V lost 3 bases and J 5 bases, leaving 7 bases between the germline ends. CDR3 sequence (DNA): TGCAGCGTTGAGGTTGGAACCGGGGAGCTGTTTTTT. Amino acid sequence: CSVEVGTGELFF.

V and J are TRBV19 and TRBJ2-5; D possibly corresponds to TRBD2 (7 bases). The CDR3 sequence is 16 residues long. V lost 9 bases and J 1 base, leaving 21 bases between the germline ends. Per the germline V gene, CDR1 is LNHDA and CDR2 is SQIVND (reference sequence). CDR3 amino acids: CASRGRLAGAQETQYF. CDR3 bases: TGTGCCAGCAGGGGACGACTAGCAGGGGCCCAAGAGACCCAGTACTTC. Full variable domain (missing parts from reference TRBV19 and TRBJ2-5): DGGITQSPKYLFRKEGQNVTLSCEQNLNHDAMYWYRQDPGQGLRLIYYSQIVNDFQKGDIAEGYSVSREKKESFPLTVTSAQKNPTAFYLCASRGRLAGAQETQYFGPGTRLLVL.

This clonotype was seen only a few times. V is TRBV20-1 and J is TRBJ1-5; TRBD1 might be the D (5 bases). The V end lost 5 bases, the J end lost 0 bases, and 17 bases lay between the germline ends. In germline, CDR1 is DFQATT, CDR2 SNEGSKA (reference sequence). This CDR3 is built from 16 residues. CDR3 sequence (DNA): TGCAGTGCTTTCCGGGACGGACTTTATAGCAATCAGCCCCAGCATTTT. Protein: CSAFRDGLYSNQPQHF.

This clonotype was counted a few times. The CDR3 here is CAISGGFQGSSYNEQFF. The CDR3 region has the DNA TGTGCCATCAGTGGGGGGTTTCAGGGAAGCTCCTACAATGAGCAGTTCTTC. The V gene is TRBV10-3, the J gene TRBJ2-1; D might be TRBD1 or TRBD2, each matching 5 bases. Germline loops: CDR1 ENHRY, CDR2 SYGVKD. The germline V and J ends were trimmed by 4 bases and 0 bases, with 16 bases remaining between them. The CDR3 has 17 residues.

The rearrangement uses TRBV2 and TRBJ1-1; tentatively, D is TRBD1 (5 bases). Trimming cost V 4 bases and J 1 base, with 7 bases left between them. The CDR3 length is 13 residues. Germline values: CDR1 SNHLY, CDR2 FYNNEI. The CDR3 here is CASSGGENTEAFF. Written as DNA, the CDR3 is TGTGCCAGCAGTGGGGGGGAGAACACTGAAGCTTTCTTT.

The V gene is TRBV7-9, the J gene TRBJ2-1, with D unresolved. V was trimmed by 4 bases and J by 13 bases, leaving 14 bases between them. Germline assignment: CDR1 SEHNR and CDR2 FQNEAQ (reference sequence). The CDR3 is made up of 12 amino acids. CDR3: CASSSQRDLQFF. In nucleotides, the CDR3 is TGTGCCAGCAGCTCGCAGCGAGACTTACAGTTCTTC.

This clonotype was observed a handful of times. The chain is built from TRBV11-2 and TRBJ2-5, with 7 nucleotides matching TRBD2. The V gene's germline CDR1 is SGHAT and CDR2 FQNNGV. This CDR3 is built from 15 residues. J was trimmed by 0 bases and V by 5 bases; bases with no gene match: 6. DNA for the CDR3: TGTGCCAGCAGCACCGCCACTAGCGACCAAGAGACCCAGTACTTC. Protein product: CASSTATSDQETQYF.

At least ten counts were recorded for this clonotype. This chain joins TRBV10-2 and TRBJ2-1; a possible D gene is TRBD2 (6 bases). Germline V gene sequence: CDR1 WSHSY, CDR2 SAAADI. The ends were cut back, 8 bases at V and 3 bases at J, with 14 bases in the middle. CDR3 length equals 14 residues. DNA for the CDR3: TGCGCCAGCTGGCCGGGAGTAGACTACAATGAGCAGTTCTTC. Protein: CASWPGVDYNEQFF.

The chain is built from TRBV28 and TRBJ2-3; 14 bases fit TRBD2. Looked up from germline, CDR1 is MDHEN and CDR2 is SYDVKM. V lost 8 bases, J lost 5 bases, and 0 bases stayed unmatched. The CDR3 extends over 13 amino acids. CDR3 in DNA: TGTGCCAGCGGACTAGCGGGAGGAGATACGCAGTATTTT. Protein sequence: CASGLAGGDTQYF.

The rearrangement joins TRBV5-1 to TRBJ2-1, with D uncertain. This CDR3 comprises 12 residues. Germline V gene sequence: CDR1 SGHRS, CDR2 YFSETQ. The V and J ends lost 3 bases and 10 bases respectively, with 11 bases between them. The CDR3 loop is CASSYIVSEQFF. The DNA of the CDR3 is TGCGCCAGCAGCTATATAGTGAGCGAGCAGTTCTTC.

This clonotype was counted only a few times. The J gene is TRBJ2-6, the V gene TRBV9; the D gene is possibly TRBD1 (6 bases). V was cut by 3 bases and J by 4 bases, with 17 bases left in between. CDR3 size: 17 residues. In germline, CDR1 is SGDLS, CDR2 YYNGEE. The CDR3 DNA sequence: TGTGCCAGCAGCGGGGTCAAACAGGGTTCCGGGGCCAACGTCCTGACTTTC. Amino acid sequence: CASSGVKQGSGANVLTF.

In DNA, the CDR3 is TGCAGTGCCGGGACAGGCGGTAAGACCTACGAGCAGTACTTC. This sequence encodes CSAGTGGKTYEQYF. This chain connects TRBV20-1 to TRBJ2-7; the match to TRBD1 covers 8 bases. The CDR3 extends over 14 amino acids. Germline CDR1 and CDR2: DFQATT and SNEGSKA (reference sequence). V gave up 6 bases and J gave up 2 bases; unmatched junction bases: 9.

V usage is TRBV7-2 and J usage is TRBJ1-1, with TRBD1 as a possible D gene (6 bases). CDR1 is SGHTA and CDR2 is FQGNSA in the germline V gene. V was shortened by 4 bases and J by 11 bases, with 11 bases between the two germline ends. This CDR3 comprises 11 residues. CDR3 nucleotides: TGTGCCAGCAGCTACAGGGAGGCGGCTTTCTTT. Amino acid sequence: CASSYREAAFF. Variable domain in full (rest from reference TRBV7-2 and TRBJ1-1): GAGVSQSPSNKVTEKGKDVELRCDPISGHTALYWYRQSLGQGLEFLIYFQGNSAPDKSGLPSDRFSAERTGGSVSTLTIQRTQQEDSAVYLCASSYREAAFFGQGTRLTVV.

This rearrangement joins TRBV5-1 to TRBJ2-2; 10 bases fit TRBD1. Germline V gene lookup returns CDR1 SGHRS and CDR2 YFSETQ. J was trimmed by 5 bases and V by 4 bases; bases with no gene match: 5. CDR3 size: 15 residues. The CDR3 sequence is CASSARDRGTGELFF. The CDR3 DNA sequence: TGCGCCAGCAGCGCCAGGGACAGGGGAACCGGGGAGCTGTTTTTT.

This chain uses TRBV7-8 with TRBJ2-5; 9 bases map to TRBD1. The trim removed 7 bases at V and 5 bases at J, leaving 8 bases unmatched. The CDR3 length is 14 residues. In germline, CDR1 is SGHVS, CDR2 FQNEAQ. This CDR3 is CASTGGTGRETQYF. The CDR3 DNA sequence: TGTGCCAGCACTGGAGGGACAGGGAGGGAGACCCAGTACTTC.

The chain has TRBV19 and TRBJ2-2, with 10 bases aligning to TRBD1. CDR1 is LNHDA, CDR2 SQIVND, per germline (reference sequence). The CDR3 is 14 residues long. J was trimmed by 7 bases and V by 6 bases; bases with no gene match: 5. The CDR3 DNA reads TGTGCCAGTAGGGGACAGGGGCGGGTCGGGGAGCTGTTTTTT. Its protein product is CASRGQGRVGELFF.

This clonotype has just a few counts. V usage is TRBV20-1 and J usage is TRBJ2-1; 10 bases match TRBD2. Per germline, CDR1 DFQATT and CDR2 SNEGSKA (reference sequence). J was trimmed by 10 bases and V by 6 bases; bases with no gene match: 27. The CDR3 sequence is 19 residues long. CDR3 coding DNA: TGCAGTGCCTCCATCGGGGCTAGCGGGAGACAGGTGCTATCTTGGGAGCAGTTCTTC. Encoded protein: CSASIGASGRQVLSWEQFF.

The chain carries TRBV5-1 and TRBJ2-5; D may match TRBD1 or TRBD2 (7 bases each). Germline V gives CDR1 SGHRS, CDR2 YFSETQ. With 4 bases removed from V and 1 base from J, the gap between germline ends came to 11 bases. There are 14 residues in the CDR3. The CDR3, as DNA: TGCGCCAGCAGCAGCGGGACAGTCCAAGAGACCCAGTACTTC. This codes for CASSSGTVQETQYF.

In its sample, this clonotype was seen a few times. The rearrangement uses TRBV12-3 or TRBV12-4 and TRBJ2-1, with 13 bases matching TRBD2. Trimming took 5 bases from V and 9 from J; bases not matched to a gene: 7. The CDR3 consists of 15 residues. The CDR3: CASSPRLAGGVEQFF. The CDR3 DNA follows: TGTGCCAGCAGTCCTCGACTAGCGGGAGGTGTTGAGCAGTTCTTC.

This clonotype showed up just a few times. The chain employs TRBV4-3 and TRBJ2-7, with TRBD2 identical over 10 bases. The CDR3 consists of 19 residues. V shed 0 bases, J shed 0 bases, and the junction held 11 bases outside the gene matches. Germline V gene sequence: CDR1 LGHNA, CDR2 YSLEER. The CDR3 loop reads CASSQEGLAGAHSSYEQYF. As DNA, the CDR3 is TGCGCCAGCAGCCAAGAGGGTCTAGCGGGAGCCCACAGCTCCTACGAGCAGTACTTC.

The chain recombines TRBV7-2 with TRBJ2-1; tentatively, D is TRBD1 (6 bases). This CDR3 comprises 15 residues. V shed 0 bases and J shed 3 bases, with 9 bases lying between them. Germline V gives CDR1 SGHTA, CDR2 FQGNSA. The CDR3 DNA sequence: TGTGCCAGCAGCTTAGCGGGGGCTTTCTACAATGAGCAGTTCTTC. Protein sequence: CASSLAGAFYNEQFF.

Only a few counts were recorded for this clonotype. The V call is TRBV20-1, the J call TRBJ2-1; weak D call: TRBD1 (6 bases). The CDR3 length is 13 residues. V lost 5 bases and J 4 bases, leaving 12 bases between the germline ends. Germline V gene data show CDR1 as DFQATT and CDR2 as SNEGSKA (reference sequence). CDR3 sequence: CSASRDIYNEQFF. The CDR3 DNA sequence: TGCAGTGCTTCCCGGGACATTTACAATGAGCAGTTCTTC.